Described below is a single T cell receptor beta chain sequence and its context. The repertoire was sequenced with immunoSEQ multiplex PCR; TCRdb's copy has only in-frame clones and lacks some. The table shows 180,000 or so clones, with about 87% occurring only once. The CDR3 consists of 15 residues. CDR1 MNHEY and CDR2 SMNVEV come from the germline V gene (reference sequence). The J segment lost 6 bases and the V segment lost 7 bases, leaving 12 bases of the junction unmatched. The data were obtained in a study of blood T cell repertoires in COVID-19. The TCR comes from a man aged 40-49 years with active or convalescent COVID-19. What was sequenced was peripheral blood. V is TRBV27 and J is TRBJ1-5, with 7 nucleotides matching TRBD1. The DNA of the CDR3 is TGTGCCAGCACCCCGACAGGGATGGGAAGTCAGCCCCAGCATTTT. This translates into CASTPTGMGSQPQHF.